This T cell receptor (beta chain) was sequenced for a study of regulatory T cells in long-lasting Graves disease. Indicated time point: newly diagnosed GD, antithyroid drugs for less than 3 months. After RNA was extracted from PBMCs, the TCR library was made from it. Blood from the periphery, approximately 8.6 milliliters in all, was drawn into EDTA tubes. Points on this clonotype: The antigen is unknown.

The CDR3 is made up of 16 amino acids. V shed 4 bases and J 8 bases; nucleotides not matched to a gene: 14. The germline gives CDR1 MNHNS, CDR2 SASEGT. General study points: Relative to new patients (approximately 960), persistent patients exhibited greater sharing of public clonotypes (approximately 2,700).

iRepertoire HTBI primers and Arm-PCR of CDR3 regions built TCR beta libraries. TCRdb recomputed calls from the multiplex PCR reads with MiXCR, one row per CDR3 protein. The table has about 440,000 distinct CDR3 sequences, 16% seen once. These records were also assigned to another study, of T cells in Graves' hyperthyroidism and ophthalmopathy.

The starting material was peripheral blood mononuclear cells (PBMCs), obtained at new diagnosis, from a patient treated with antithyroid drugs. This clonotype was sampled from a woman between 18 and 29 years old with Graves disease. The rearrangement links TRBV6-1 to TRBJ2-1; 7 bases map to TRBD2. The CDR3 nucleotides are TGTGCCAGCAGTGCCGACTATGGCGGGAGTTACGATGAGCAGTTCTTC. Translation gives CASSADYGGSYDEQFF.